This T cell receptor (beta chain) was sequenced during a study of T cell clonotyping in hematopoietic cell transplantation (dated by TCRdb to about 2021). Describing the broader study: The study collected roughly 150 blood samples from 35 consecutive transplant recipients and their related donors. Recruitment of patients ran from September 2015 to early 2017, and follow-up continued until late 2020 or until death. What the research found in general, with its limitations: Overlap with donor repertoires was found for only a small fraction of recipient repertoires, with over 95% found to appear de novo at the given depth. Recipient TCR diversity fell after transplant, with pathologically expanded clonotypes rising progressively from day 30 to day 180. Donor and pretransplant recipient Inverse Simpson Index values predicted broader posttransplant TCR repertoire diversity. Sample size was limited, and cells were not sorted, so CD4 and CD8 repertoire contributions could not be separated.

The time point label of this sample denotes: 100 days after allo-HCT. Blood from recipients was drawn roughly 28 days before transplant, then again at days 30, 100 and 180 after transplant. Nuclei Lysis Solution was used to extract genomic DNA from fresh or cryopreserved unfractionated peripheral blood mononuclear cells. TCR beta CDR3 regions were amplified from genomic DNA with the immunoSEQ assay, a bias-controlled multiplex PCR using V- and J-specific primers. In a second PCR step, a proprietary barcode and Illumina adapter sequences were attached to the CDR3 amplicons. CDR3 libraries were sequenced on an Illumina MiSeq instrument. The published analysis was carried out like this. immunoSEQ Analyzer 3.0 was used for export and quality control, with R Bioconductor and Immunarch used for downstream analyses. Only productive rearrangements in the normalized downsampled data set were used to calculate repertoire metrics. In the normalized cohort, a clonotype counted as pathologically expanded if the clonotype was larger than 5 templates. The Inverse Simpson Index served as the measure of repertoire diversity. The non-normalized data set was used for CMV-specificity analyses so that all clonotypes could be captured. TCRdb carries this immuneACCESS record with in-frame sequences only. Its versions omit some clonotypes, under half of them owing to an unresolved V gene in the studies checked, with the rest unexplained. That table furnishes V, J and clone size, whereas the DNA furnished D and trimming. The sample table holds roughly 15,000 clones, of which more than 75% were seen once. Clones ranked in the top ten supply about 4% of the sample.

Remarks on this clone: No cognate antigen has been identified for it. Without the conserved terminal phenylalanine or tryptophan, this CDR3 likely stems from a read error.

The germline V gene gives CDR1 as SGHDN and CDR2 as FVKESK. From its first to its last residue, the CDR3 has 14 amino acids. Only the CDR3 part of the read is kept: 42 bases, read in frame from the first base. Trimming accounts for 5 bases at V and 7 bases at J, while the number of junction bases matched to no gene is 4. The chain is made from TRBV14 and TRBJ1-6; 8 bases in the middle match TRBD1. The sequencing used PBMCs, collected 100 days after allogeneic stem cell transplant. The sequence came from a male patient between 55 and 70 years old who had an allogeneic stem cell transplant from a related donor, so the T cells may come from the graft donor. Some clones in this sample may be carry-over from other donors' samples. The CDR3 region: CASSRRQGNSPLHL. The DNA is as follows: TGTGCCAGCAGCAGACGACAGGGGAATTCACCCCTCCACCTT.